These 8 T cell receptor beta chains originate from one sample sequenced in a study of blood T cell repertoires in COVID-19. Repertoires were generated with immunoSEQ multiplex PCR, while TCRdb's copy carries only in-frame clones and drops some. The sample carries around 300,000 clones, 90% recorded once. The sample was PBMCs or T cells enriched from blood (not recorded which). The receptors shown here come from a woman aged 30 to 39 who had recovered from COVID-19.

CDR3 sequence (DNA): TGTGCCACCAGTGATTTACGGGCGGACTCCTTGGATGAGCAGTTCTTC. Protein product: CATSDLRADSLDEQFF. The chain recombines TRBV24-1 with TRBJ2-1; D is perhaps TRBD2 (5 bases). The CDR3 runs to 16 residues. Germline CDR1 and CDR2: KGHDR and SFDVKD. Trimming left V 1 base short and J 8 bases short, with 17 bases between.

The CDR3 sequence: CASRLSGTLGGTGELFF. For the CDR3, the DNA is TGCGCCAGCAGGCTAAGCGGGACCCTAGGTGGAACCGGGGAGCTGTTTTTT. This rearrangement joins TRBV5-1 to TRBJ2-2; 7 nucleotides agree with TRBD2. The CDR3 length is 17 residues. V lost 5 bases, J lost 5 bases, and 15 bases stayed unmatched. CDR1 and CDR2 from the germline V gene are SGHRS and YFSETQ.

V is TRBV3-1 (or the pseudogene TRBV3-2) and J is TRBJ2-3, with 8 bases that match TRBD2. This CDR3 spans 15 amino acids. The V and J ends lost 5 bases and 6 bases, in that order; junction bases with no gene match: 10. CDR1 and CDR2 from the germline V gene are LGHDT and YNNKEL (reference sequence). The CDR3 protein is CASSMNPSGRDTQYF. The CDR3 region has the DNA TGTGCCAGCAGCATGAACCCTAGCGGGCGGGATACGCAGTATTTT.

This clone was detected only a few times. The V call is TRBV6-1, the J call TRBJ1-5, with D possibly TRBD1 on 6 matching bases. Germline loops: CDR1 MNHNS, CDR2 SASEGT. V lost 1 base and J 6 bases, leaving 13 bases between the germline ends. The CDR3 is made up of 15 amino acids. The DNA for the CDR3 is TGTGCCAGCAGTGAAGAGGAGGGAGGGGGTCAGCCCCAGCATTTT. As protein: CASSEEEGGGQPQHF.

The chain uses TRBV6-5 and TRBJ1-2; D uncertain. V was pared by 4 bases and J by 4 bases, with 16 bases between. This CDR3 is 15 amino acids long. Germline V CDR1 and CDR2: MNHEY, SVGAGI. The CDR3 loop reads CASSLLPAAGYGYTF. CDR3 bases: TGTGCCAGCAGTTTGCTTCCTGCGGCGGGCTATGGCTACACCTTC.

V is TRBV9 and J is TRBJ2-3, with unresolved D. CDR3 length: 15 amino acids. V lost 0 bases to trimming and J lost 3 bases, with 11 bases between them. Germline CDR1 and CDR2: SGDLS and YYNGEE. CDR3 region: CASSVGELLTDTQYF. CDR3 bases: TGTGCCAGCAGCGTAGGAGAGCTTTTGACAGATACGCAGTATTTT.

A remark on this clone: Different DNA sequences within this sample yield the same CDR3. This chain uses TRBV6-6 with TRBJ1-1, with D perhaps matching TRBD1 (5 bases). Trimming removed 0 bases from V and 4 bases from J, with 6 bases in between. Germline V gives CDR1 MNHNY, CDR2 SVGAGI (reference sequence). The CDR3 consists of 13 residues. The CDR3 loop reads CASSYSGGTEAFF. The CDR3 DNA reads TGTGCCAGCAGTTACTCGGGGGGCACTGAAGCTTTCTTT.

The chain uses TRBV11-2 and TRBJ2-3; possibly TRBD1 for D (6 bases). The germline gives CDR1 SGHAT, CDR2 FQNNGV. The CDR3 runs 14 residues. Trimming cost V 7 bases and J 6 bases, with 17 bases left between them. CDR3 sequence: CASTPAGASDTQYF. DNA for the CDR3: TGTGCCAGCACCCCCGCAGGGGCCTCGGATACGCAGTATTTT.